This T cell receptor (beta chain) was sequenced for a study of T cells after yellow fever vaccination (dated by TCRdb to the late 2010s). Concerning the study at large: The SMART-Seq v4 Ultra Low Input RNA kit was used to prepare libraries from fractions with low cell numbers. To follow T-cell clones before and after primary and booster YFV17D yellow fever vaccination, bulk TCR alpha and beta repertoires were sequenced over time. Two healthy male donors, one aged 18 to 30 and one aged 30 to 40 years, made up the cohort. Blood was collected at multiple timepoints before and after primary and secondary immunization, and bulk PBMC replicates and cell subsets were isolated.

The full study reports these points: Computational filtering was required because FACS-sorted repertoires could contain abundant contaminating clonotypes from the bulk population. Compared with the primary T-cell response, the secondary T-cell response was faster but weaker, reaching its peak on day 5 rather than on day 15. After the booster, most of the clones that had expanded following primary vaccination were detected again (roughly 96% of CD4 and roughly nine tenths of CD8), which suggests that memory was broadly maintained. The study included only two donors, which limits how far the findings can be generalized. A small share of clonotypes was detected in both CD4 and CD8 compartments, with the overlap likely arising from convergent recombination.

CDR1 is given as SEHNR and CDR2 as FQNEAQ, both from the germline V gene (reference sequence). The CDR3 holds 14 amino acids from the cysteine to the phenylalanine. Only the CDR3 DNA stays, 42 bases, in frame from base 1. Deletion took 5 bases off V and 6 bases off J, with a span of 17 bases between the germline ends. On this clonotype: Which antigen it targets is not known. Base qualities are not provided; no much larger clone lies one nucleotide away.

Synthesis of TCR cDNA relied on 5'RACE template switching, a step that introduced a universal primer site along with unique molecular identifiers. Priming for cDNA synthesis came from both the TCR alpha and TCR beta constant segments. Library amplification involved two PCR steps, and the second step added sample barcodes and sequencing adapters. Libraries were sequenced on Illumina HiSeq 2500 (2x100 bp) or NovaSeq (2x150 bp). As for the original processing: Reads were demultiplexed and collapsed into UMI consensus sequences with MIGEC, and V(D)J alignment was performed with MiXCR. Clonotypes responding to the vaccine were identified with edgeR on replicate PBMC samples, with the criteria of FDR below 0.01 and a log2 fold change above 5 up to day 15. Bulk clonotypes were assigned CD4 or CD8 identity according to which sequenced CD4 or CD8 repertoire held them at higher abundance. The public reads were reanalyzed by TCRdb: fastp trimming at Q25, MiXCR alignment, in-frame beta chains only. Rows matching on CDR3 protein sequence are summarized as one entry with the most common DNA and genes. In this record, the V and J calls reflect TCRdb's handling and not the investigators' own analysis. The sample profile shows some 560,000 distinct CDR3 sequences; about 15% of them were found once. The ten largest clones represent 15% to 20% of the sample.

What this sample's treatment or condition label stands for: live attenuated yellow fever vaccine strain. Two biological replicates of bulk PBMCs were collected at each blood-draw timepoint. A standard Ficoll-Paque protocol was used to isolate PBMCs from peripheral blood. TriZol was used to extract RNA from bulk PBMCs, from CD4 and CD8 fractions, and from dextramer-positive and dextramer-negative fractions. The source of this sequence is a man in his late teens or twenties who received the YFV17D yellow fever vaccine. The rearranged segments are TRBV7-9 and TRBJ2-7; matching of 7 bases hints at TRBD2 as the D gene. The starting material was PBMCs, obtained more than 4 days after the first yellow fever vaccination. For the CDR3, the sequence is CASSTSRGGSEQYF. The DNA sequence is TGTGCCAGCAGCACCTCGAGGGGGGGGTCCGAGCAGTACTTC.